This is a list of T cell receptor beta chains from one sample in a study of blood T cells in healthy people across ages. TCRdb reprocessed the 5' RACE reads with MiXCR, giving one entry per CDR3 protein. The profile shows approximately 680,000 distinct CDR3 sequences, roughly 32% of them singletons. The sequenced sample was blood. Every receptor here comes from a woman aged 80 or over in good health. Both conserved end residues are part of each CDR3. A D gene is named only where the DNA matches it firmly. A clone size is listed for some rows: how often the clone was seen (once, few, many), or a class if it is expanded.

TRBV7-3	TRBJ2-2	.	.	TGTGCCAGCAGCTTCCAGGGTACTACCGCGAACACCGGGGAGCTGTTTTTT	CASSFQGTTANTGELFF
TRBV20-1	TRBJ2-3	many	TRBD2	TGCAGTGCTAACAAGCGAGCGGGAGGCTTCACAGATACGCAGTATTTT	CSANKRAGGFTDTQYF
TRBV10-3	TRBJ2-7	once	.	TGTGCCATCAGTGACGGCGACAGATCCAATGAGCAGTACTTC	CAISDGDRSNEQYF
TRBV7-3	TRBJ1-5	many	.	TGTGCCAGCAGGGGGTCTCTTCCCAGGGCGAATCAGCCCCAGCATTTT	CASRGSLPRANQPQHF
TRBV5-1	TRBJ1-1	.	TRBD1	TGCGCCAGCAGCGTTCGAACAGGGGGTCGAGGAACTGAAGCTTTCTTT	CASSVRTGGRGTEAFF
TRBV10-3	TRBJ2-3	many	.	TGTGCCATCAGAACAGTAAGCACAGATACGCAGTATTTT	CAIRTVSTDTQYF
TRBV14	TRBJ1-1	few	TRBD1	TGTGCCAGCAGCCAACCGGGACAGATAGAAGCTTTCTTT	CASSQPGQIEAFF
TRBV7-8	TRBJ2-7	many	.	TGTGCCAGCAGCCGAATTGGCGGCGAGCAGTACTTC	CASSRIGGEQYF
TRBV3-1	TRBJ2-2	few	TRBD2	TGTGCCAGCAGCCAATCCAGCGGGGAGCGGTTTTTT	CASSQSSGERFF
TRBV7-8	TRBJ1-1	few	.	TGTGCCAGCAGCCCCTACCAATTTGTTCCACCTGAAGCTTTCTTT	CASSPYQFVPPEAFF
TRBV5-1	TRBJ1-1	.	TRBD1	TGCGCCAGCAGCTACTCCGGGACAGGGGGCGCCATGGGGGGGACTGAAGCTTTCTTT	CASSYSGTGGAMGGTEAFF
TRBV5-6	TRBJ2-4	many	.	TGTGCCAGCAGCCTGGGGACGCAGGGAGCCAAAAACATTCAGTACTTC	CASSLGTQGAKNIQYF
TRBV7-2	TRBJ2-4	.	TRBD2	TGTGCCAGCAGCCCACTTCCGGCTAGCGGGGGGGTTAGGTACTTC	CASSPLPASGGVRYF
TRBV27	TRBJ2-7	many	TRBD1	TGTGCCAGCAGCTACGGGACAGGGGAAATATACGAGCAGTACTTC	CASSYGTGEIYEQYF
TRBV6-2/TRBV6-3	TRBJ1-2	.	.	TGTGCCAGCAGAAACACCGGGGTGGAAGGCTACACCTTC	CASRNTGVEGYTF
TRBV6-2/TRBV6-3	TRBJ2-7	.	TRBD1	TGTGCCAGCAGTCACCCGATGGGACAGGGGACATACGAGCAGTACTTC	CASSHPMGQGTYEQYF
TRBV6-4	TRBJ1-2	many	TRBD1	TGTGCCAGCAGTGACACCGGGACAGGGGGCGCCTTGAACTATGGCTACACCTTC	CASSDTGTGGALNYGYTF
TRBV20-1	TRBJ2-7	once	.	TGCAGTGCTAGGTCACCAGTTCCAGGGAATCCCTACGAGCAGTACTTC	CSARSPVPGNPYEQYF
TRBV15	TRBJ2-3	many	.	TGTGCCACCAGCAGACCTGGAGGGTTTGGTACAGATACGCAGTATTTT	CATSRPGGFGTDTQYF
TRBV12-3/TRBV12-4	TRBJ1-5	few	.	TGTGCCAGCACCCCTATTGGGCGGAATCAGCCCCAGCATTTT	CASTPIGRNQPQHF
TRBV7-3	TRBJ2-2	.	TRBD1	TGTGCCAGCAGCCCGACGGGACAGGGGTACGACGGGGAGCTGTTTTTT	CASSPTGQGYDGELFF
TRBV6-5	TRBJ2-7	.	.	TGTGCCAGCAGTTACTCTTCCCGGTACTACGAGCAGTACTTC	CASSYSSRYYEQYF
TRBV5-6	TRBJ2-5	many	TRBD2	TGTGCCAGCACCCCAGCGGATAGCGGGGGCCTGGGGACCCAGTACTTC	CASTPADSGGLGTQYF
TRBV12-3/TRBV12-4	TRBJ2-1	few	TRBD2	TGTGCCAGCAGTTTCGCTAGCGGGAGGCCCAAAAGCTCCTACAATGAGCAGTTCTTC	CASSFASGRPKSSYNEQFF